Given below is one TCR beta chain in context. The sample belongs to a study of blood T cell repertoires in COVID-19. Study details: Both acute and convalescent COVID-19 samples were obtained from the United States, Italy and Spain. The analysed material was cDNA or gDNA that came from T cells, B-cell-depleted T cells, or PBMCs.

With V trimmed by 4 bases and J by 2 bases, 4 bases remained unmatched. Germline CDR1 and CDR2: SGHTA and FQGNSA. The CDR3 sequence is 15 residues long. Per the authors' pipeline: Reference gene primer amplification in the assay estimated nucleated cell counts. Libraries were prepared by immunoSEQ multiplex PCR; TCRdb keeps only in-frame clonotypes and omits some of them. V, J and clone size are those of that table, while D and trimming were read from the DNA. The sample carries a few hundred thousand clones, 65% to 85% recorded once. The rearrangement joins TRBV7-2 to TRBJ2-2; TRBD2 matches at 7 bases. The sequencing sample was made of peripheral blood. The origin of this receptor is a man in his fifties or sixties with active or convalescent COVID-19. The CDR3: CASSYLAANTGELFF. In DNA, the CDR3 is TGTGCCAGCAGCTATCTAGCGGCAAACACCGGGGAGCTGTTTTTT.